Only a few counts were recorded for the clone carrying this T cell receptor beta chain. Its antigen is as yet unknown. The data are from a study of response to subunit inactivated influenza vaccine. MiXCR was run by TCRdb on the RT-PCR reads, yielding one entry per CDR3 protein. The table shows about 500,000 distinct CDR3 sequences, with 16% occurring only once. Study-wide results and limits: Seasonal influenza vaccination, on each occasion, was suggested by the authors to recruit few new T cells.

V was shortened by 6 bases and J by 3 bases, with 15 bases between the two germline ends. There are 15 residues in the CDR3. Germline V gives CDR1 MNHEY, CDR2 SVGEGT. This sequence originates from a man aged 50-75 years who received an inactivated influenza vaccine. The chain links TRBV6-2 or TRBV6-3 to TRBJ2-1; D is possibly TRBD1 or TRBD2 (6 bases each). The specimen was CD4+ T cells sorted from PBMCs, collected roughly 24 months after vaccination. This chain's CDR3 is CASSTGGRGYNEQFF. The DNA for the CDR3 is TGTGCCAGCAGCACCGGGGGCAGGGGCTACAATGAGCAGTTCTTC.